These T cell receptor beta chains were read from a single sample in a study of identifying expanded T cells in peripheral blood. Only in-frame clones appear in the TCRdb table, and some are missing; sequencing was by immunoSEQ multiplex PCR. The table shows 70,000 to 95,000 clones, with approximately 90% occurring only once. Material: blood. Every receptor here comes from a person aged 18 to 75 in good health. Both conserved end residues are part of each CDR3. Fields, in order: J gene, D gene, clone size, V gene, CDR3 DNA, CDR3 protein. The D gene is left open where the match is weak. Clone sizes are given selectively: once, few, many, or a class where the clone is expanded.

>TRBJ1-2|-|-|TRBV6-6
TGTGCCAGCAGGCAGACCGGGTCAGGGGATGGCTACACCTTC
CASRQTGSGDGYTF
>TRBJ1-1|-|-|TRBV6-5
TGTGCCAGCAGTTACCAGGGAACCATGAACACTGAAGCTTTCTTT
CASSYQGTMNTEAFF
>TRBJ2-1|-|-|TRBV7-9
TGTGCCAGCAGCTTTTCGGGACCAAACAATGAGCAGTTCTTC
CASSFSGPNNEQFF
>TRBJ1-5|-|once|TRBV4-1
TGCGCCAGCAGCCAAAATCCGACAGTTAGCAATCAGCCCCAGCATTTT
CASSQNPTVSNQPQHF
>TRBJ2-3|-|-|TRBV13
TGTGCCAGCAGCTCGACAACGACAGGGCCCCGGGGGAATACGCAGTATTTT
CASSSTTTGPRGNTQYF
>TRBJ1-2|-|once|TRBV30
TGTGCCTCTTTGTTTTTATCACAAGCTAACTATGGCTACACCTTC
CASLFLSQANYGYTF
>TRBJ2-1|-|-|TRBV7-3
TGTGCCAGCAGCATAAACAATGAGCAGTTCTTC
CASSINNEQFF
>TRBJ2-2|-|-|TRBV27
TGTGCCAGCAGTTTAAGGGAGAACACCGGGGAGCTGTTTTTT
CASSLRENTGELFF
>TRBJ2-7|-|-|TRBV5-5
TGTGCCAGCAGCGCGGGACTGCACGCCTCCTACGAGCAGTACTTC
CASSAGLHASYEQYF
>TRBJ2-1|-|-|TRBV14
TGTGCCAGCAGCCAACGTATTAGGAGCGGGTTAGCCCATGGGGGCAATGAGCAGTTCTTC
CASSQRIRSGLAHGGNEQFF
>TRBJ2-5|-|-|TRBV19
TGTGCCAGTAGTCTCCGATGGGGTGGGGAGACCCAGTACTTC
CASSLRWGGETQYF
>TRBJ1-6|TRBD1|-|TRBV19
TGTGCCAGTAGCGACAGGGGGAGTTATAATTCACCCCTCCACTTT
CASSDRGSYNSPLHF
>TRBJ1-5|-|-|TRBV7-2
TGTGCCAGCAGCCCGCCGGGGAATCAGCCCCAGCATTTT
CASSPPGNQPQHF
>TRBJ1-1|-|-|TRBV10-2
TGCGCCAGCAGTGTGAGCCTGAACACTGAAGCTTTCTTT
CASSVSLNTEAFF
>TRBJ1-4|TRBD1|-|TRBV6-1
TGTGCCAGCAGTGCGAGTTCAGGGGGTGATGAAAAACTGTTTTTT
CASSASSGGDEKLFF
>TRBJ1-3|-|-|TRBV4-1
TGCGCCAGCAGCCAAGAGCCGGGAAACACCATATATTTT
CASSQEPGNTIYF
>TRBJ1-2|TRBD1|-|TRBV2
TGTGCCAGCAGCCTTACAGGGGACTATGGCTACACCTTC
CASSLTGDYGYTF
>TRBJ2-1|TRBD2|-|TRBV7-2
TGTGCCAGCAGCTTATGGGGAGGGAGCTCCTACAATGAGCAGTTCTTC
CASSLWGGSSYNEQFF
>TRBJ1-4|-|-|TRBV5-1
TGCGCCAGCAGCTTGCGGCAGGCGGCAACTAATGAAAAACTGTTTTTT
CASSLRQAATNEKLFF
>TRBJ2-3|-|-|TRBV19
TGTGCCAGTAGTACTCAAACAGGGAACACAGATACGCAGTATTTT
CASSTQTGNTDTQYF
>TRBJ2-3|-|-|TRBV14
TGTGCCAGCAGCCAAGCACGGCACACAGATACGCAGTATTTT
CASSQARHTDTQYF
>TRBJ1-2|-|-|TRBV4-1
TGCGCCAGCAGCCCCGGGACCGCGGTCCTCTATGGCTACACCTTC
CASSPGTAVLYGYTF
>TRBJ1-4|TRBD1|-|TRBV20-1
TGCAGTGCCCAGGGGGGAAAACTGTTTTTT
CSAQGGKLFF
>TRBJ2-5|TRBD1|once|TRBV5-4
TGTGCCAGCAGCATGGACCCGGGACAGCCTAAAGAGACCCAGTACTTC
CASSMDPGQPKETQYF
>TRBJ2-1|-|-|TRBV5-1
TGCGCCAGCAGCTTTACCCCGAGCTCCTACAATGAGCAGTTCTTC
CASSFTPSSYNEQFF
>TRBJ1-2|TRBD1|-|TRBV18
TGTGCCAGCTCACCGACCCCAGACAGGGCGGCGGGCTACACCTTC
CASSPTPDRAAGYTF
>TRBJ2-1|TRBD2|-|TRBV30
TGTGCCTGGAGTGTAATCGGCGGGAGAGGGTCTGAGCAGTTCTTC
CAWSVIGGRGSEQFF
>TRBJ1-2|-|once|TRBV20-1
TGCAGTGCCCGATATGGCTACACCTTC
CSARYGYTF
>TRBJ1-2|-|-|TRBV5-4
TGTGCCAGCAGCTTACGGGGTCTGGGGCTCTATGGCTACACCTTC
CASSLRGLGLYGYTF
>TRBJ1-1|TRBD1|-|TRBV7-3
TGTGCCAGCAGCGACCGACAGGGGAACACTGAAGCTTTCTTT
CASSDRQGNTEAFF
>TRBJ1-1|-|-|TRBV11-2
TGTGCCAGCGACCGGGGGGTGTGGGGCACTGAAGCTTTCTTT
CASDRGVWGTEAFF
>TRBJ1-1|TRBD1|-|TRBV19
TGTGCCAGTAGTATACCACGCGACAGGGGGCGAACAGCTTTCTTT
CASSIPRDRGRTAFF
>TRBJ1-1|TRBD1|-|TRBV2
TGTGCCAGCAGTGATGGGGTCAGGGGGCGAACTGAAGCTTTCTTT
CASSDGVRGRTEAFF
>TRBJ2-2|TRBD2|few|TRBV14
TGTGCCAGCAGCCAAGCCGGACTAGCGGGAGGGCCAAACGGGGAGCTGTTTTTT
CASSQAGLAGGPNGELFF
>TRBJ1-3|-|-|TRBV13
TGTGCCAGCAGCTTAAGAGGACCCGGAGGCTCTGGAAACACCATATATTTT
CASSLRGPGGSGNTIYF
>TRBJ2-7|TRBD1|-|TRBV2
TGTGCCAGCAGACAACAGGGGCCCGCTCACGAGCAGTACTTC
CASRQQGPAHEQYF
>TRBJ2-1|TRBD2|-|TRBV4-3
TGCGCCAGCAGCCTTTGGACTAGCCACAATGAGCAGTTCTTC
CASSLWTSHNEQFF
>TRBJ2-1|-|once|TRBV9
TGTGCCAGCAGCGTAGGGGCCCCGAGGAATGAGCAGTTCTTC
CASSVGAPRNEQFF
>TRBJ2-4|TRBD1|-|TRBV19
TGTGCCAGTAGGATAAGGGGACAGACGGAAGACATTCAGTACTTC
CASRIRGQTEDIQYF
>TRBJ2-7|-|-|TRBV6-6
TGTGCCAGCACTAAACAGGAGACCCTCTACGAGCAGTACTTC
CASTKQETLYEQYF
>TRBJ2-1|TRBD2|-|TRBV18
TGTGCCAGCTCACCCCCTGCGACTAGCGGGATGAATGAGCAGTTCTTC
CASSPPATSGMNEQFF
>TRBJ1-5|-|-|TRBV7-8
TGTGCCAGCAGCTTAAGTGACCGCAATCAGCCCCAGCATTTT
CASSLSDRNQPQHF
>TRBJ1-1|TRBD1|-|TRBV2
TGTGCCAGCAAGGGACAGTGGGACACTGAAGCTTTCTTT
CASKGQWDTEAFF
>TRBJ1-5|-|-|TRBV19
TGTGCCAGTACCGGGGCCCCGGCGGTGAGGGGACAGCCCCAGCATTTT
CASTGAPAVRGQPQHF
>TRBJ2-5|TRBD2|-|TRBV27
TGTGCCAGCAGTCCGGTACGACTAGCGGGGTTCCAAGAGACCCAGTACTTC
CASSPVRLAGFQETQYF